The clone carrying this T cell receptor beta chain was counted ten times or more. TRAV- and TRBV-specific primers primed first-strand cDNA, covering alpha and beta chains. With a constant-region primer and a V-primer adapter, TCRs were subjected to roughly 18 PCR cycles of amplification. TCRdb reprocessed the reads via MiXCR and lists one record per CDR3 protein. This table holds around 80,000 distinct CDR3 sequences, about 17% found once. Regarding time point: after trial treatment. This sample's treatment: LDRT plus nivolumab, ipilimumab, low-dose cyclophosphamide and aspirin (RACIN trial). V was pared by 4 bases and J by 4 bases, with 5 bases of the junction left unmatched. The CDR3 has 16 residues. Germline assignment: CDR1 MDHEN and CDR2 SYDVKM. This sample is drawn from a study of low-dose radiotherapy and immunotherapy resistance in tumors.

The TCR was taken from a male donor with prostate cancer. J is TRBJ2-2 and V is TRBV28; TRBD1 matches at 11 bases. Sequencing was performed on PBMCs, taken after low-dose radiotherapy plus immunotherapy. DNA for the CDR3: TGTGCCAGCAGTTCCCTAGGGACAGGGGGCACCGGGGAGCTGTTTTTT. This translates into CASSSLGTGGTGELFF. The full variable domain, its missing parts supplied by reference TRBV28 and TRBJ2-2, is DVKVTQSSRYLVKRTGEKVFLECVQDMDHENMFWYRQDPGLGLRLIYFSYDVKMKEKGDIPEGYSVSREKKERFSLILESASTNQTSMYLCASSSLGTGGTGELFFGEGSRLTVL.